This TCR beta chain appears in the sequencing data of a study of blood T cell repertoires in COVID-19. Study details: Some COVID-19 samples were acute and others convalescent; all came from the United States, Italy and Spain.

The assay was immunoSEQ multiplex PCR, and TCRdb's table has in-frame clones only and misses some. This table holds 110,000 or so clones, around 79% found once. Germline lookup yields CDR1 KGHDR and CDR2 SFDVKD. There are 14 residues in the CDR3. J lost 2 bases, V lost 7 bases, and 5 bases had no gene match. Source material: peripheral blood. The J gene is TRBJ2-3, the V gene TRBV24-1; 7 nucleotides match TRBD1. This TCR was sampled from a man aged 50-60 years with acute or convalescent COVID-19. The CDR3 sequence: CATRETGSTDTQYF. CDR3 DNA: TGTGCCACCAGAGAGACAGGGTCCACAGATACGCAGTATTTT.